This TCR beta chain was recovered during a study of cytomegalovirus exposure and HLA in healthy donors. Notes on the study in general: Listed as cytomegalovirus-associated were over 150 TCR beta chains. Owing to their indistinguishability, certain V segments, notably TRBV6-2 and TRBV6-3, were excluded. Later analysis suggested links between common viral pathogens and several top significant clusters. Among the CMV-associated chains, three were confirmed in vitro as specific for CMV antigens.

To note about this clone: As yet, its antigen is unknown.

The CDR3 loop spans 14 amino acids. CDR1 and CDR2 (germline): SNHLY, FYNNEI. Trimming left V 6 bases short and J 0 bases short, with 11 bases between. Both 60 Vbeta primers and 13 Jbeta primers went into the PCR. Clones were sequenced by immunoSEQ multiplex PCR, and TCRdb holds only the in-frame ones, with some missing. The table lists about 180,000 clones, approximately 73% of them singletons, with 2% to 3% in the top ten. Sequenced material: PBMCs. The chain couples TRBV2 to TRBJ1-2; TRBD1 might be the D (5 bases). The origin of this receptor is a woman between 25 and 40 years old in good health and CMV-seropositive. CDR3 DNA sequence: TGTGCCAGCAGCCGACAGCCGACTAACTATGGCTACACCTTC. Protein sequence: CASSRQPTNYGYTF.